This T cell receptor (beta chain) originates from a study of a mutant IDH1 vaccine in newly diagnosed glioma. The time point was: baseline, week 1 (first vaccination visit). Treatment in this sample: pre-vaccination baseline after standard-of-care therapy. A few counts support this clone. V was cut by 1 base and J by 1 base, with 19 bases left in between. The CDR3 length is 18 residues. CDR1 is SGHAT and CDR2 is FQNNGV in the germline V gene. Generated by immunoSEQ multiplex PCR, the TCRdb table keeps only in-frame clones and is missing some. The sample shows over 80,000 clones, around nine tenths of them seen only once.

The TCR originated in a woman between 50 and 59 years old with glioma. The chain carries TRBV11-2 and TRBJ2-5, with a possible D match to TRBD2 (6 bases). The sample in question was PBMCs, obtained from a glioma patient treated with radiotherapy, temozolomide or both. The CDR3 protein is CASSLGDGVSGGQETQYF. The CDR3 region has the DNA TGTGCCAGCAGCTTAGGGGACGGGGTTAGCGGAGGCCAAGAGACCCAGTACTTC.